Listed here are 20 T cell receptor beta chains from one sample, sequenced in a study of regulatory T cells in long-lasting Graves disease (dated by TCRdb to the early 2020s). What this sample's time point label stands for: newly diagnosed GD, antithyroid drugs for less than 3 months. For both TCR sequencing and RNA sequencing, RNA was extracted from PBMCs in TRIzol. Libraries were prepared through multiplex PCR. The instrument given in TCRdb is Illumina HiSeq 4000. iRepertoire HTBI primers and Arm-PCR amplification of CDR3 regions were used to construct TCR beta libraries. TCRdb took the public reads, trimmed them with fastp at Q25, ran MiXCR for clone calling and kept in-frame beta chains. All rows with the same CDR3 protein become a single entry with the most common DNA and genes. A total of approximately 460,000 distinct CDR3 sequences appear in this sample, 15% to 20% of them only once. The top ten clonotypes cover about 10% of the sample.

This same sample was also taken into another study, of T cells in Graves' hyperthyroidism and ophthalmopathy.

The sample here was peripheral blood mononuclear cells (PBMCs), taken at new diagnosis, from a patient treated with antithyroid drugs. These receptors all stem from a woman in her 30s with Graves disease. Donor details come from another sample of the same person, matched by shared clones.

This chain uses TRBV3-1 with TRBJ1-1; D gene ambiguous. The V gene lost 3 bases and the J gene lost 8 bases, with 13 bases spanning the gap. Germline loops: CDR1 LGHDT, CDR2 YNNKEL (reference sequence). This CDR3 has 13 amino acids. The DNA for the CDR3 is TGTGCCAGCAGCCATTCAGGCGGAGAGGAAGCTTTCTTT. Translation: CASSHSGGEEAFF.

This clonotype has only a few counts. The chain combines TRBV12-3 or TRBV12-4 with TRBJ2-3; maybe TRBD2 (6 bases). This CDR3 has 16 amino acids. Trimming took off 6 bases at V and 2 bases at J, with 18 bases between the two ends. This chain's CDR3 is CASSSSRDSLTDTQYF. The CDR3 nucleotides read TGTGCCAGCAGCTCCAGCCGGGACTCACTCACAGATACGCAGTATTTT.

About this clonotype: This probably arose from a read error, given a far larger clone one base away. The gene calls are TRBV2 and TRBJ2-1; 16 nucleotides agree with TRBD2. Germline CDR1 SNHLY, CDR2 FYNNEI. This CDR3 has 19 residues. V lost 1 base and J lost 10; bases outside the gene matches: 13. Here the CDR3 reads CASSEGGGLAGGPFYEQFF. Written as DNA, the CDR3 is TGTGCCAGCAGTGAAGGGGGGGGACTAGCGGGAGGGCCGTTCTACGAGCAGTTCTTC.

This clonotype was detected many times. This chain links TRBV9 with TRBJ2-1; TRBD1 or TRBD2 may be the D gene (5 bases each). CDR1 and CDR2 from the germline V gene are SGDLS and YYNGEE. The CDR3 is 17 residues long. Trimming left V 0 bases short and J 7 bases short, with 20 bases between. CDR3 protein: CASSVEPWGSGRNEQFF. DNA for the CDR3: TGTGCCAGCAGCGTAGAGCCGTGGGGGAGTGGGAGAAATGAGCAGTTCTTC.

This clonotype was recorded at least ten times. V is TRBV11-2 and J is TRBJ2-5; TRBD2 is a possible D gene (5 bases). The length of the CDR3 is 13 residues. In germline, CDR1 is SGHAT, CDR2 FQNNGV. Trimming shortened V by 3 bases and J by 10 bases, and 15 bases separated the two germline ends. In DNA, the CDR3 is TGTGCCAGCAGCTTCGACCGGGGTTGGAGCCAGTACTTC. Translated: CASSFDRGWSQYF.

This clonotype has only a few counts. The CDR3 sequence is CASRAGGTRSETQYF. The CDR3, as DNA: TGTGCCAGCAGGGCAGGGGGGACTAGGTCGGAGACCCAGTACTTC. The rearrangement links TRBV2 to TRBJ2-5, with a weak D call TRBD2 (8 bases). CDR3 length: 15 amino acids. Germline V CDR1 and CDR2: SNHLY, FYNNEI. V was shortened by 6 bases and J by 5 bases, with 19 bases between the two germline ends.

This clonotype occurred many times. The rearrangement uses TRBV28 and TRBJ2-1; 9 nucleotides align to TRBD2. CDR1 is MDHEN, CDR2 SYDVKM, per germline. The CDR3 extends over 15 amino acids. The ends lost 3 bases at V and 4 bases at J; junction bases unmatched: 4. CDR3 sequence: CASSFRLADYNEQFF. The CDR3 nucleotides are TGTGCCAGCAGTTTTAGACTAGCGGATTACAATGAGCAGTTCTTC. The full variable domain, completed using reference TRBV28 and TRBJ2-1, is DVKVTQSSRYLVKRTGEKVFLECVQDMDHENMFWYRQDPGLGLRLIYFSYDVKMKEKGDIPEGYSVSREKKERFSLILESASTNQTSMYLCASSFRLADYNEQFFGPGTRLTVL.

This clonotype has at least ten counts. The rearrangement joins TRBV20-1 to TRBJ2-7, with D uncertain. Trimming removed 0 bases from V and 7 bases from J, with 4 bases in between. This CDR3 has 10 residues. Germline CDR1 and CDR2: DFQATT and SNEGSKA (reference sequence). The CDR3 sequence is CSARDREQYF. The CDR3 DNA sequence: TGCAGTGCTAGAGATAGGGAGCAGTACTTC.

This clonotype was recorded at least ten times. The chain combines TRBV30 with TRBJ1-2; D might be TRBD1 (5 bases). Germline values: CDR1 GTSNPN, CDR2 SVGIG (reference sequence). CDR3 length: 12 residues. The V gene lost 1 base and the J gene lost 4 bases, with 7 bases spanning the gap. CDR3 sequence (DNA): TGTGCCTGGAGTGGGGGACTCTATGGCTACACCTTC. Residues: CAWSGGLYGYTF.

The chain uses TRBV28 and TRBJ1-1; the D is unclear. The CDR3 sequence is 14 residues long. The ends were cut back, 5 bases at V and 4 bases at J, with 14 bases in the middle. CDR1 is MDHEN and CDR2 is SYDVKM in the germline V gene. This chain's CDR3 is CASSPPAAATEAFF. CDR3 bases: TGTGCCAGCAGTCCCCCCGCGGCAGCCACTGAAGCTTTCTTT.

The V and J genes are TRBV30 and TRBJ1-1, with a tentative D call TRBD1 (6 bases). Germline CDR1 and CDR2: GTSNPN and SVGIG (reference sequence). V lost 7 bases and J lost 1, with 16 bases in between. This CDR3 spans 14 amino acids. Here the CDR3 DNA reads TGTGCCTCCTCGGGTGGCAGGGGGAACACTGAAGCTTTCTTT. It yields the protein CASSGGRGNTEAFF. Full variable domain (missing parts from reference TRBV30 and TRBJ1-1): SQTIHQWPATLVQPVGSPLSLECTVEGTSNPNLYWYRQAAGRGLQLLFYSVGIGQISSEVPQNLSASRPQDRQFILSSKKLLLSDSGFYLCASSGGRGNTEAFFGQGTRLTVV.

This clonotype was detected many times. The chain joins TRBV5-1 to TRBJ2-1; 11 bases line up with TRBD2. The CDR3 is 17 amino acids. Germline values: CDR1 SGHRS, CDR2 YFSETQ. Trimming took 4 bases from V and 0 from J; bases not matched to a gene: 6. The CDR3 region has the DNA TGCGCCAGCAGCGCAGGGACTAGCGGCTACTCCTACAATGAGCAGTTCTTC. Its protein product is CASSAGTSGYSYNEQFF.

This clonotype has at least ten counts. The rearrangement joins TRBV5-5 to TRBJ1-2; 12 nucleotides align to TRBD1. Germline loops: CDR1 SGHKS, CDR2 YYEKEE (reference sequence). Unmatched junction bases numbered 7, after V lost 1 base and J lost 9 bases. CDR3 length equals 15 residues. The CDR3 region has the DNA TGTGCCAGCAGCTTGTCGGGACAGGGGGCGAATAGCTACACCTTC. Amino acids: CASSLSGQGANSYTF.

As for this clonotype: A much larger clone lies one base from this, so it may be a read error. The DNA for the CDR3 is TGCGCCAGCAGCCGCCCTATCGGGGAGGTGTTTTTT. Translating it yields CASSRPIGEVFF. V gene TRBV5-1 combines with J gene TRBJ2-2; the D gene is possibly TRBD2 (6 bases). Germline CDR1 and CDR2: SGHRS and YFSETQ. The CDR3 length is 12 residues.

A few counts support this clonotype. V is TRBV7-9 and J is TRBJ2-2, with 7 bases lining up with TRBD2. The CDR3 runs to 17 residues. Germline trimming cut 4 bases from V and 2 bases from J; bases unmatched to any gene: 10. CDR1 and CDR2 (germline): SEHNR, FQNEAQ (reference sequence). The CDR3 sequence: CASSSPKRDSNTGELFF. DNA for the CDR3: TGTGCCAGCAGCTCACCGAAGCGGGACTCAAACACCGGGGAGCTGTTTTTT.

In this sample, this clonotype turned up many times. V usage is TRBV6-1 and J usage is TRBJ2-7; tentatively, D is TRBD1 or TRBD2 (6 bases each). The CDR3 has 15 amino acids. Germline-derived CDR1 and CDR2 are MNHNS and SASEGT. V was shortened by 9 bases and J by 1 base, with 19 bases between the two germline ends. This CDR3 reads CASQTRRGISYEQYF. CDR3 nucleotides: TGTGCCAGTCAGACTAGGAGGGGGATATCCTACGAGCAGTACTTC.

This clonotype has ten or more counts. V usage is TRBV6-1 and J usage is TRBJ1-1, with 11 bases aligning to TRBD1. CDR1 is MNHNS, CDR2 SASEGT, per germline. The CDR3 is 15 residues long. With 5 bases clipped from V and 4 bases from J, the junction kept 6 bases outside the gene matches. The CDR3 DNA sequence: TGTGCCAGCAGTAACCCCGGGACAGGGGGCACTGAAGCTTTCTTT. Encoded protein: CASSNPGTGGTEAFF.

To note about this clonotype: A far larger clone is just one base off, so this is likely a read error. The V gene is TRBV27, the J gene TRBJ2-1; D unclear. V was trimmed by 7 bases and J by 4 bases, leaving 8 bases between them. There are 12 residues in the CDR3. Germline CDR1 reads MNHEY; CDR2 reads SMNVEV (reference sequence). The CDR3 DNA is TGTGCCAGCACCTCCTCGTACAATGAGCAGTTCTTC. The encoded protein is CASTSSYNEQFF.

This clonotype was counted a single time. This may come from a read error, since a much larger clone is one base off. The J gene is TRBJ2-1, the V gene TRBV28, with D perhaps TRBD1 or TRBD2 (6 bases each). CDR3 length: 13 amino acids. Trimming pared 8 bases from V and 10 bases from J, leaving 18 bases between. The germline V gene has CDR1 MDHEN and CDR2 SYDVKM. CDR3 in DNA: TGTGCCAGCGGGGGGACGGGGGCCTACGAGCAGTTCTTC. This gives the protein CASGGTGAYEQFF.

This clonotype was found many times. As DNA, the CDR3 is TGTGCCATCAGACCGGGACAGGGGAACACCGGGGAGCTGTTTTTT. It encodes CAIRPGQGNTGELFF. The chain links TRBV10-3 to TRBJ2-2; 9 nucleotides match TRBD1. The CDR3 totals 15 residues. The germline gives CDR1 ENHRY, CDR2 SYGVKD. The ends lost 6 bases at V and 1 base at J; junction bases unmatched: 3.